A single sample gave rise to the 2 T cell receptor beta chains below, sequenced in a study of control samples from healthy donors and cancer patients. Measured with immunoSEQ multiplex PCR; TCRdb has only the in-frame clones, and not every one. The sample holds approximately 150,000 clones, 88% seen once. The sequenced sample was blood. These receptors originate from a man younger than 35 in good health.

The chain links TRBV7-2 to TRBJ1-4; TRBD1 is a possible D gene (5 bases). Trimming shortened V by 0 bases and J by 0 bases, and 23 bases separated the two germline ends. Germline-derived CDR1 and CDR2 are SGHTA and FQGNSA. The CDR3 contains 21 residues. The CDR3 bases are TGTGCCAGCAGCTTAGCCTGGGGGACTTCTTACGCGGGGACAACTAATGAAAAACTGTTTTTT. It yields the protein CASSLAWGTSYAGTTNEKLFF.

The V call is TRBV16, the J call TRBJ2-5; no clear D. V lost 4 bases to trimming and J lost 5 bases, with 20 bases between them. This CDR3 is built from 16 residues. Germline CDR1 KGHSY, CDR2 FQNENV. The CDR3 region is CASSPLGRTSRETQYF. The CDR3, as DNA: TGTGCCAGCAGCCCCCTGGGCCGTACCTCGAGGGAGACCCAGTACTTC.